This T cell receptor (beta chain) was retrieved from a study of T cells in Graves' hyperthyroidism and ophthalmopathy. The V and J ends lost 0 bases and 1 base, in that order; junction bases with no gene match: 9. The CDR3 contains 17 residues. Germline loops: CDR1 SGDLS, CDR2 YYNGEE. This clonotype was counted at least ten times. Its antigen is currently unknown. Researchers took RNA transcripts and amplified the TCR beta CDR3 regions from them. HTBI primers were the set used in a first-round RT-PCR of the TCR CDR3. In TCRdb, the multiplex PCR reads were re-called with MiXCR into one record per CDR3 protein. This table has fewer than 650,000 distinct CDR3 sequences, about 14% appearing once. Study results and limitations: Most expanded thyroid clonotypes above 0.001 also appeared in blood.

The TCR originated in a young woman with Graves' ophthalmopathy. The rearrangement joins TRBV9 to TRBJ1-1; TRBD1 agrees at 7 bases. The sequenced sample consisted of blood. The CDR3 bases are TGTGCCAGCAGCGTAGCTACTCTGGGACAGCCGAACACTGAAGCTTTCTTT. Translation gives CASSVATLGQPNTEAFF. Looking up the rest from reference TRBV9 and TRBJ1-1 gives the full variable domain: DSGVTQTPKHLITATGQRVTLRCSPRSGDLSVYWYQQSLDQGLQFLIQYYNGEERAKGNILERFSAQQFPDLHSELNLSSLELGDSALYFCASSVATLGQPNTEAFFGQGTRLTVV.